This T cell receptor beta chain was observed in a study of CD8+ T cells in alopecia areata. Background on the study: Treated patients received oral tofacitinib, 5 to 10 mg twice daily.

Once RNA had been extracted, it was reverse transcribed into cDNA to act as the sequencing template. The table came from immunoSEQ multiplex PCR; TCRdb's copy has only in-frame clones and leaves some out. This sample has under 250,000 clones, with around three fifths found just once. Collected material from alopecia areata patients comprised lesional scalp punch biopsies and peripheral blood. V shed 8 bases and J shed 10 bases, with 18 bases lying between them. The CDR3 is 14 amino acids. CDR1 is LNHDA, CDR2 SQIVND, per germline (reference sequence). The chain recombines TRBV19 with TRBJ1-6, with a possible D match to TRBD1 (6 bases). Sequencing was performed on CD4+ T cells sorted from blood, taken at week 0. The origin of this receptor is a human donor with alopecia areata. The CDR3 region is CASEWGQGRSPLHF. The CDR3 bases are TGTGCCAGTGAGTGGGGGCAGGGACGCTCACCCCTCCACTTT.